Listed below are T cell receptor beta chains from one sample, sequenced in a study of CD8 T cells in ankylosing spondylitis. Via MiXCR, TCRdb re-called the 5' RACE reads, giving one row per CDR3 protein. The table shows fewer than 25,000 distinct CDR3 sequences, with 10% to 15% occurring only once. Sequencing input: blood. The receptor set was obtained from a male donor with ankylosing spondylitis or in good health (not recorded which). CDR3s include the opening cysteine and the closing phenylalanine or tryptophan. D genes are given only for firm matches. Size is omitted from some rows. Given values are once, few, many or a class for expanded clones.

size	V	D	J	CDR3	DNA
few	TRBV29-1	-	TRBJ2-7	CSAGGGLSYEQYF	TGCAGCGCCGGAGGCGGACTTTCCTACGAGCAGTACTTC
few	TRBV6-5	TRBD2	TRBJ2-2	CASSYGASGSRNTGELFF	TGTGCCAGCAGTTACGGGGCTAGCGGGAGCAGGAACACCGGGGAGCTGTTTTTT
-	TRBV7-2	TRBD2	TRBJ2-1	CASSLAGTSGRNEQFF	TGTGCCAGCAGCTTAGCGGGGACTAGCGGGAGGAATGAGCAGTTCTTC
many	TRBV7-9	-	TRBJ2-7	CASSGRDKSYEQYF	TGTGCCAGCAGCGGCCGGGACAAATCCTACGAGCAGTACTTC
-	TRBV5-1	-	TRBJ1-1	CASSPLGMNTEAFF	TGCGCCAGCAGCCCCCTGGGTATGAACACTGAAGCTTTCTTT
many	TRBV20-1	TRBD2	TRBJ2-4	CSARGVAKNIQYF	TGCAGTGCTCGGGGGGTTGCCAAAAACATTCAGTACTTC
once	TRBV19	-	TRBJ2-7	CASSIRGRYLEQYF	TGTGCCAGTAGTATCCGGGGGAGGTACCTCGAGCAGTACTTC
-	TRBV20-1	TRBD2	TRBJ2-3	CSASGLAGGRSTDTQYF	TGCAGTGCTTCGGGACTAGCGGGAGGAAGAAGCACAGATACGCAGTATTTT
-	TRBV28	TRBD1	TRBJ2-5	CASSKTGTGETQYF	TGTGCCAGCAGTAAGACAGGGACCGGAGAGACCCAGTACTTC
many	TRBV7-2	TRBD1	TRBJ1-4	CASSLYRDRGKLFF	TGTGCCAGCAGCTTATATCGGGACAGGGGTAAACTGTTTTTT
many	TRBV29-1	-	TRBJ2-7	CSVIDWDLEQYF	TGCAGCGTTATCGACTGGGACTTGGAGCAGTACTTC
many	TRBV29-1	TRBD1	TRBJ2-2	CSVESTGATGELFF	TGCAGCGTTGAGAGCACAGGGGCCACCGGGGAGCTGTTTTTT
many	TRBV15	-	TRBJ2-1	CATSRGYGGDEQFF	TGTGCCACCAGCAGAGGGTACGGCGGGGATGAGCAGTTCTTC
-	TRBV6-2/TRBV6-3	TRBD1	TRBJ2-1	CASRKTGGSEQFF	TGTGCCAGCAGAAAGACAGGGGGCTCCGAGCAGTTCTTC
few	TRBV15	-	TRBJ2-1	CATSRGTGPYNEQFF	TGTGCCACCAGCAGAGGCACTGGCCCGTACAATGAGCAGTTCTTC
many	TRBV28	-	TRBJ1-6	CASSLYRSFDSPLHF	TGTGCCAGCAGTTTATACAGGTCTTTTGATTCACCCCTCCACTTT
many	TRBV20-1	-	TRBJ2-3	CSARGSTDTQYF	TGCAGTGCAAGGGGAAGCACAGATACGCAGTATTTT
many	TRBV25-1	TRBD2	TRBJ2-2	CASTGRGIGELFF	TGTGCCAGCACCGGGCGGGGGATCGGGGAGCTGTTTTTT
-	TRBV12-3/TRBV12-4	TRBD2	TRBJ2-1	CASSFPTSGISNEQFF	TGTGCCAGCAGTTTCCCCACTAGCGGGATATCGAATGAGCAGTTCTTC
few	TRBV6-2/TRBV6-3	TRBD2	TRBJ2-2	CASSQRGLADTGELFF	TGTGCCAGCAGTCAGAGGGGACTAGCTGACACCGGGGAGCTGTTTTTT
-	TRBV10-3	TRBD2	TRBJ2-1	CAINPGTSNPNEQFF	TGTGCCATCAATCCCGGGACTAGCAACCCCAATGAGCAGTTCTTC
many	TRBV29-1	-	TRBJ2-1	CSVDRFSGDEQFF	TGCAGCGTTGACAGGTTCTCCGGGGATGAGCAGTTCTTC
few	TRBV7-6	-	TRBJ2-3	CASSNQQDTQYF	TGTGCCAGCAGCAATCAGCAAGATACGCAGTATTTT
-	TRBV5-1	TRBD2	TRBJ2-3	CASSVRGGTDTQYF	TGCGCCAGCAGCGTACGGGGGGGCACAGATACGCAGTATTTT
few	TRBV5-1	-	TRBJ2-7	CASTSGMGSVEQYF	TGCGCCAGCACCTCAGGGATGGGTTCAGTCGAGCAGTACTTC
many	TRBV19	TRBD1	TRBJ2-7	CASSNRGASYEQYF	TGTGCCAGTAGTAACAGGGGAGCGTCCTACGAGCAGTACTTC
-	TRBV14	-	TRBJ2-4	CASSQGKALAKNIQYF	TGTGCCAGCAGCCAAGGAAAAGCTCTAGCCAAAAACATTCAGTACTTC
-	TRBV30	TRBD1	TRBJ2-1	CAWSKGQVNEQFF	TGTGCCTGGAGTAAGGGACAGGTCAATGAGCAGTTCTTC
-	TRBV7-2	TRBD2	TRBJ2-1	CAGSGSSYNEQFF	TGTGCCGGTAGCGGGAGCTCCTACAATGAGCAGTTCTTC
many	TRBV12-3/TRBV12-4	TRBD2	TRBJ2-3	CASSLMTSPQYF	TGTGCCAGCAGTTTGATGACTAGCCCGCAGTATTTT
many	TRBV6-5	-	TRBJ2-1	CASRTAGPNNEQFF	TGTGCCAGCAGGACAGCCGGCCCAAACAATGAGCAGTTCTTC
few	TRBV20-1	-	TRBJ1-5	CSASRGYSNQPQHF	TGCAGTGCCTCCAGGGGCTATAGCAATCAGCCCCAGCATTTT
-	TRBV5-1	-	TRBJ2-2	CASSLEGTLNTGELFF	TGCGCCAGCAGCCTGGAGGGGACACTCAACACCGGGGAGCTGTTTTTT
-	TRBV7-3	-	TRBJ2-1	CASSLIADNEQFF	TGTGCCAGCAGCTTAATCGCCGACAATGAGCAGTTCTTC
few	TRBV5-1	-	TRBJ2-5	CASSFGVSRETQYF	TGCGCCAGCAGCTTCGGTGTTAGCCGAGAGACCCAGTACTTC
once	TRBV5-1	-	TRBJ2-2	CASTSQVMNTGELFF	TGCGCCAGCACCTCCCAGGTTATGAACACCGGGGAGCTGTTTTTT
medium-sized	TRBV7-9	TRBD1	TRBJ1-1	CASSPRGLGAGTEAFF	TGTGCCAGCAGCCCCAGGGGGCTGGGGGCAGGCACTGAAGCTTTCTTT
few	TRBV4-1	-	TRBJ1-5	CASSQDGRAGLSNQPQHF	TGCGCCAGCAGCCAAGATGGGCGGGCGGGGTTGAGCAATCAGCCCCAGCATTTT
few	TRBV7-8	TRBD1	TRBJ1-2	CASRRGTGYYGYTF	TGTGCCAGCAGGAGGGGGACAGGATACTATGGCTACACCTTC
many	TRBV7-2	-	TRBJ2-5	CASSLKETQYF	TGTGCCAGCAGCTTAAAAGAGACCCAGTACTTC
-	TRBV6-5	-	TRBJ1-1	CASSYRHMNTEAFF	TGTGCCAGCAGTTACAGACATATGAACACTGAAGCTTTCTTT
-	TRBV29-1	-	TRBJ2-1	CSVEVGGDEQFF	TGCAGCGTTGAAGTGGGGGGAGATGAGCAGTTCTTC
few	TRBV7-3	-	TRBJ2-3	CASSAPGDTQYF	TGTGCCAGCAGCGCCCCAGGAGATACGCAGTATTTT
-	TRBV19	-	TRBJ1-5	CASSETHSNQPQHF	TGTGCCAGTAGTGAAACCCATAGCAATCAGCCCCAGCATTTT
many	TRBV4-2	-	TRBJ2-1	CASSQERGLPQFF	TGTGCCAGCAGCCAAGAGAGGGGACTCCCCCAGTTCTTC
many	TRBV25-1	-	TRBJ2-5	CASSEPGGREETQYF	TGTGCCAGCAGTGAGCCTGGGGGTAGGGAGGAGACCCAGTACTTC
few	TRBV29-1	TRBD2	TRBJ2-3	CSVGLAGGIDTQYF	TGCAGCGTTGGCCTAGCGGGAGGAATAGATACGCAGTATTTT
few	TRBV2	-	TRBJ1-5	CASSRSGSNQPQHF	TGTGCCAGCAGTAGGAGCGGGAGCAATCAGCCCCAGCATTTT